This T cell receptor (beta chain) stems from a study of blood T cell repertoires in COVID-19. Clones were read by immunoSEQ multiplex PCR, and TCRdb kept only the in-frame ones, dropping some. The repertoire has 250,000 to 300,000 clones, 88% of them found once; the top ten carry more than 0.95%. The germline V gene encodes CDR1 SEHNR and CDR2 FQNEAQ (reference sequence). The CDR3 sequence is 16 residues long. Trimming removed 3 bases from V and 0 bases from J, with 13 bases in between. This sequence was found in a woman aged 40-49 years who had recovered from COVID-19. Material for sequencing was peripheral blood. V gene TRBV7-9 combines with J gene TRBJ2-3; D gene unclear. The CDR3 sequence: CASSFRSPVSTDTQYF. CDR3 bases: TGTGCCAGCAGCTTTCGGTCCCCTGTAAGCACAGATACGCAGTATTTT.